The 30 T cell receptor beta chains reported below all come from one sample, sequenced in a study of blood T cell repertoires in COVID-19. Assay: immunoSEQ multiplex PCR; the TCRdb copy retains only in-frame clones and omits some. Of roughly 380,000 clones listed, roughly nine tenths were seen once; the top ten hold 3% to 4.5%. Specimen: peripheral blood. All receptors derive from a woman aged 55-69 years with COVID-19, enrolled during active disease.

The CDR3 spells CASSPPVGGNTEAFF. The CDR3 coding sequence is TGTGCCAGCAGCCCTCCCGTGGGGGGTAACACTGAAGCTTTCTTT. The chain combines TRBV9 with TRBJ1-1, with a tentative D call TRBD1 (5 bases). Germline CDR1 and CDR2: SGDLS and YYNGEE. The CDR3 totals 15 residues. V was cut by 4 bases and J by 2 bases, with 15 bases left in between.

This rearrangement joins TRBV9 to TRBJ1-3, with D uncertain. The CDR3 covers 16 residues. Germline V CDR1 and CDR2: SGDLS, YYNGEE. With 4 bases removed from V and 3 bases from J, the gap between germline ends came to 17 bases. The CDR3 sequence: CASSPSVLSSGNTIYF. DNA of the CDR3: TGTGCCAGCAGCCCGTCAGTTTTGTCCAGTGGAAACACCATATATTTT.

This chain links TRBV5-8 with TRBJ2-3; D might be TRBD1 (5 bases). The CDR3 is made up of 19 amino acids. Germline loops: CDR1 SGHTS, CDR2 YDEGEE. Between the trimmed V and J ends, which lost 0 bases and 0 bases, there was a span of 20 bases. In DNA form, the CDR3 reads TGTGCCAGCAGCTTGGAGGCCTGGGGCAGTGGATATAGCACAGATACGCAGTATTTT. Translation: CASSLEAWGSGYSTDTQYF.

Concerning this clone itself: Within the sample, other DNA sequences also encode this same CDR3. This sequence joins TRBV9 and TRBJ1-5; TRBD1 matches at 8 bases. Germline CDR1 SGDLS, CDR2 YYNGEE. The CDR3 contains 14 residues. V shed 3 bases and J 4 bases; nucleotides not matched to a gene: 3. CDR3 bases: TGTGCCAGCAGCGCTACAGGGGGAAATCAGCCCCAGCATTTT. It codes for CASSATGGNQPQHF.

As regards this clone: Other nucleotide sequences from this sample produce the same CDR3. The chain carries TRBV18 and TRBJ1-4; possibly TRBD1 for D (5 bases). CDR1 KGHSH and CDR2 LQKENI come from the germline V gene. The CDR3 runs 13 residues. V lost 6 bases, J lost 2 bases, and 7 bases lay in between. CDR3 DNA: TGTGCCAGCTCGCGGGGGACTAATGAAAAACTGTTTTTT. This codes for CASSRGTNEKLFF.

The CDR3 here is CASSPFGGLNTEAFF. As DNA, the CDR3 is TGCGCCAGCAGCCCATTCGGGGGTTTGAACACTGAAGCTTTCTTT. The V call is TRBV5-1, the J call TRBJ1-1; D might be TRBD1 (5 bases). The CDR3 consists of 15 residues. The ends were cut back, 4 bases at V and 0 bases at J, with 13 bases in the middle. Germline V CDR1 and CDR2: SGHRS, YFSETQ.

The chain combines TRBV3-1 (or the pseudogene TRBV3-2) with TRBJ2-7, with TRBD1 matching 7 bases. CDR3 size: 14 residues. V dropped 3 bases and J dropped 6; count of bases not matched to a gene: 8. Germline V gives CDR1 LGHDT, CDR2 YNNKEL (reference sequence). CDR3: CASSHTGAGAEQYF. The CDR3 DNA sequence: TGTGCCAGCAGCCATACAGGGGCAGGGGCCGAGCAGTACTTC.

This chain uses TRBV11-3 with TRBJ2-3, with TRBD2 identical over 7 bases. The junction had 7 bases not matched to a gene; V was cut back by 3 bases and J by 1 base. Germline loops: CDR1 SGHNT, CDR2 YENEEA. The CDR3 runs to 16 residues. This CDR3 reads CASSLLGGSGTDTQYF. The CDR3 DNA follows: TGTGCCAGCAGCTTGTTGGGAGGGTCCGGCACAGATACGCAGTATTTT.

The chain combines TRBV27 with TRBJ1-2, with 7 bases fitting TRBD1. V lost 3 bases and J lost 6; bases outside the gene matches: 4. Germline V gives CDR1 MNHEY, CDR2 SMNVEV (reference sequence). The CDR3 totals 13 residues. Here the CDR3 reads CASSFLGTDGYTF. DNA for the CDR3: TGTGCCAGCAGTTTCCTAGGGACAGATGGCTACACCTTC.

The V and J genes are TRBV10-1 and TRBJ1-2; TRBD1 aligns across 8 bases. CDR1 is WNHNN and CDR2 is SYGVQD in the germline V gene (reference sequence). This CDR3 has 15 residues. Unmatched junction bases numbered 8, after V lost 3 bases and J lost 5 bases. CDR3 protein: CASSDSGGFMYGYTF. The CDR3 bases are TGCGCCAGCAGTGACTCAGGGGGCTTTATGTATGGCTACACCTTC.

This clone was picked up a small number of times. The chain's CDR3 is CASSWTGNTGELFF. CDR3 in DNA: TGCGCCAGCAGCTGGACAGGGAACACCGGGGAGCTGTTTTTT. The gene calls are TRBV5-1 and TRBJ2-2, with TRBD1 identical over 7 bases. This CDR3 spans 14 amino acids. J was trimmed by 1 base and V by 3 bases; bases with no gene match: 0. Per germline, CDR1 SGHRS and CDR2 YFSETQ. Full variable domain (rest looked up from reference TRBV5-1 and TRBJ2-2): KAGVTQTPRYLIKTRGQQVTLSCSPISGHRSVSWYQQTPGQGLQFLFEYFSETQRNKGNFPGRFSGRQFSNSRSEMNVSTLELGDSALYLCASSWTGNTGELFFGEGSRLTVL.

The chain employs TRBV5-1 and TRBJ2-1; 9 bases are shared with TRBD2. This CDR3 region has 15 residues. V was clipped by 5 bases and J by 3 bases; unmatched bases: 6. Germline lookup yields CDR1 SGHRS and CDR2 YFSETQ. The CDR3 DNA reads as TGCGCCAGCAGTCCTCTAGCGGGGCTCTACAATGAGCAGTTCTTC. It yields the protein CASSPLAGLYNEQFF.

The chain is built from TRBV11-2 and TRBJ2-7; D may be TRBD2 (6 bases). Trimming removed 1 base from V and 7 bases from J, with 8 bases in between. There are 12 residues in the CDR3. Per the germline V gene, CDR1 is SGHAT and CDR2 is FQNNGV. CDR3 nucleotide sequence: TGTGCCAGCAGCTTAGTTGCGGGGGAGCAGTACTTC. Residues: CASSLVAGEQYF.

The chain employs TRBV3-1 (or the pseudogene TRBV3-2) and TRBJ1-3; no reliable D call. Germline-derived CDR1 and CDR2 are LGHDT and YNNKEL (reference sequence). CDR3 length: 15 residues. The V end lost 0 bases, the J end lost 0 bases, and 6 bases lay between the germline ends. The CDR3 here is CASSQDTGSGNTIYF. The CDR3 DNA reads as TGTGCCAGCAGCCAAGATACGGGCTCTGGAAACACCATATATTTT.

The rearrangement uses TRBV5-1 and TRBJ1-1, with D hard to call. Germline CDR1 reads SGHRS; CDR2 reads YFSETQ. V gave up 2 bases and J gave up 1 base, with 15 bases separating them. The CDR3 totals 16 residues. DNA of the CDR3: TGCGCCAGCAGCTTTCCCGGCAGAAACAGGAACACTGAAGCTTTCTTT. Protein product: CASSFPGRNRNTEAFF.

This rearrangement joins TRBV7-6 to TRBJ1-1; D unresolved. This CDR3 is built from 13 residues. V was pared by 0 bases and J by 5 bases, with 7 bases between. The germline V gene has CDR1 SGHVS and CDR2 FNYEAQ. DNA of the CDR3: TGTGCCAGCAGCTTAGCCCCAGCGACTGAAGCTTTCTTT. The encoded protein is CASSLAPATEAFF.

The DNA of the CDR3 is TGTGCCAGCTCACCTGTAGCGGGGGGCGTGGGTGAGCAGTTCTTC. Its translation: CASSPVAGGVGEQFF. The chain carries TRBV18 and TRBJ2-1; 10 bases fit TRBD2. Per germline, CDR1 KGHSH and CDR2 LQKENI. CDR3 size: 15 residues. V gave up 3 bases and J gave up 9 bases; unmatched junction bases: 8.

This chain joins TRBV3-1 (or the pseudogene TRBV3-2) and TRBJ2-1, with a possible D match to TRBD2 (7 bases). This CDR3 comprises 15 residues. The V gene lost 0 bases and the J gene lost 6 bases, with 12 bases spanning the gap. Germline loops: CDR1 LGHDT, CDR2 YNNKEL (reference sequence). CDR3 loop: CASSQDQGRVNEQFF. For the CDR3, the DNA is TGTGCCAGCAGCCAAGATCAGGGGAGGGTCAATGAGCAGTTCTTC.

The chain links TRBV28 to TRBJ1-2; D is unresolved. The V end was cut by 4 bases, the J end by 5 bases, with 5 bases between. Germline V gives CDR1 MDHEN, CDR2 SYDVKM. CDR3 length: 11 amino acids. The chain's CDR3 is CASSSIYGYTF. In nucleotides, the CDR3 is TGTGCCAGCAGTTCCATTTATGGCTACACCTTC.

The V gene is TRBV5-4, the J gene TRBJ2-3, with D unresolved. V lost 0 bases to trimming and J lost 4 bases, with 6 bases between them. Germline CDR1 and CDR2: SGHNT and YYREEE (reference sequence). The CDR3 length is 13 residues. Written as DNA, the CDR3 is TGTGCCAGCAGCTTGGCGAGTTCAGATACGCAGTATTTT. Translating it yields CASSLASSDTQYF. The full variable domain, completed using reference TRBV5-4 and TRBJ2-3, is ETGVTQSPTHLIKTRGQQVTLRCSSQSGHNTVSWYQQALGQGPQFIFQYYREEENGRGNFPPRFSGLQFPNYSSELNVNALELDDSALYLCASSLASSDTQYFGPGTRLTVL.

Here the CDR3 DNA reads TGTGCCAGCAGGGACAGGGCAATGAACACTGAAGCTTTCTTT. Protein: CASRDRAMNTEAFF. J is TRBJ1-1 and V is TRBV28; 8 bases agree with TRBD1. The germline CDR1 and CDR2 sequences are MDHEN and SYDVKM. Trimming removed 6 bases from V and 0 bases from J; junction bases left unmatched: 3. The CDR3 loop spans 14 amino acids.

J is TRBJ2-7 and V is TRBV6-6, with D possibly TRBD1 on 6 matching bases. V lost 5 bases and J 6 bases, leaving 14 bases between the germline ends. This CDR3 contains 13 residues. Germline V CDR1 and CDR2: MNHNY, SVGAGI (reference sequence). CDR3 in DNA: TGTGCCAGCAGTACCCTGGACAGTGCCGAGCAGTACTTC. Amino acids: CASSTLDSAEQYF.

The J gene is TRBJ1-1, the V gene TRBV11-2; a possible D gene is TRBD1 (5 bases). V was clipped by 5 bases and J by 11 bases, with 15 bases between them. This CDR3 region has 12 residues. Germline CDR1 SGHAT, CDR2 FQNNGV. The CDR3 loop reads CASSPTGVFAFF. The CDR3 nucleotides are TGTGCCAGCAGCCCGACGGGGGTTTTCGCTTTCTTT.

The V and J genes are TRBV7-2 and TRBJ1-1; D not resolved. From germline, CDR1 is SGHTA and CDR2 FQGNSA. The germline V and J ends were trimmed by 9 bases and 1 base, with 12 bases remaining between them. The CDR3 is 13 amino acids. This CDR3 reads CASSGQQNTEAFF. DNA of the CDR3: TGTGCCAGTTCTGGGCAGCAGAACACTGAAGCTTTCTTT. Full variable domain (outside the CDR3, taken from reference TRBV7-2 and TRBJ1-1): GAGVSQSPSNKVTEKGKDVELRCDPISGHTALYWYRQSLGQGLEFLIYFQGNSAPDKSGLPSDRFSAERTGGSVSTLTIQRTQQEDSAVYLCASSGQQNTEAFFGQGTRLTVV.

The chain combines TRBV27 with TRBJ2-1; no firm D call. V lost 2 bases to trimming and J lost 1 base, with 9 bases between them. Germline-derived CDR1 and CDR2 are MNHEY and SMNVEV (reference sequence). The CDR3 runs 15 residues. The CDR3 coding sequence is TGTGCCAGCAGTTTAGAGAGGCAGTCCTACAATGAGCAGTTCTTC. Its translation is CASSLERQSYNEQFF.

J is TRBJ2-2 and V is TRBV7-9; the D gene is possibly TRBD2 (5 bases). Germline lookup yields CDR1 SEHNR and CDR2 FQNEAQ (reference sequence). V was clipped by 7 bases and J by 1 base, with 25 bases between them. The CDR3 totals 19 residues. The CDR3 loop reads CASTSSRPLSRVNTGELFF. The DNA of the CDR3 is TGTGCCAGCACCTCTAGCCGTCCCCTATCTAGGGTGAACACCGGGGAGCTGTTTTTT. The variable domain in full, with the rest retrieved from reference TRBV7-9 and TRBJ2-2, is DTGVSQNPRHKITKRGQNVTFRCDPISEHNRLYWYRQTLGQGPEFLTYFQNEAQLEKSRLLSDRFSAERPKGSFSTLEIQRTEQGDSAMYLCASTSSRPLSRVNTGELFFGEGSRLTVL.

The chain uses TRBV6-5 and TRBJ1-6; D is possibly TRBD1 (6 bases). The CDR3 contains 14 residues. Trimming removed 6 bases at V and 7 bases at J, with 13 bases between. Germline V gives CDR1 MNHEY, CDR2 SVGAGI. Here the CDR3 reads CASSLDSGNSPLHF. CDR3 bases: TGTGCCAGCAGCCTGGACAGTGGGAATTCACCCCTCCACTTT.

The chain is built from TRBV5-5 and TRBJ2-3; 7 nucleotides match TRBD2. With 3 bases clipped from V and 3 bases from J, the junction kept 13 bases outside the gene matches. Germline CDR1 reads SGHKS; CDR2 reads YYEKEE (reference sequence). CDR3 size: 17 residues. The CDR3 is CASSSLRAAGETDTQYF. The DNA for the CDR3 is TGTGCCAGCAGCTCCCTTAGGGCGGCGGGGGAGACAGATACGCAGTATTTT.

The chain is built from TRBV6-1 and TRBJ1-2, with a weak D call TRBD1 (6 bases). V gave up 2 bases and J gave up 7 bases, with 17 bases separating them. From germline, CDR1 is MNHNS and CDR2 SASEGT. The CDR3 loop spans 15 amino acids. The CDR3 region has the DNA TGTGCCAGCAGTGAATCTCTGGCTCAGGGGAGTGGCTACACCTTC. It specifies CASSESLAQGSGYTF.

The chain has TRBV11-3 and TRBJ2-1, with D perhaps TRBD2 (5 bases). The CDR3 consists of 15 residues. In germline, CDR1 is SGHNT, CDR2 YENEEA. The V end lost 0 bases, the J end lost 1 base, and 7 bases lay between the germline ends. The CDR3 loop is CASSLDRGSYNEQFF. As DNA, the CDR3 is TGTGCCAGCAGCTTAGACCGGGGTTCCTACAATGAGCAGTTCTTC.